This T cell receptor beta chain originates from a study of control samples from healthy donors and cancer patients. Sequenced by immunoSEQ multiplex PCR; TCRdb stores in-frame clones only, minus some. The sample contains fewer than 200,000 clones, almost 90% of which appear only once. CDR1 and CDR2 (germline): MNHEY, SVGEGT. V dropped 5 bases and J dropped 6; count of bases not matched to a gene: 8. The CDR3 loop spans 14 amino acids. The rearrangement joins TRBV6-2 or TRBV6-3 to TRBJ1-2; TRBD1 aligns across 8 bases. This sequence originates from a woman between 50 and 59 years old in good health. Material for sequencing was blood. The CDR3 here is CASSPTTGVDGYTF. The CDR3 DNA is TGTGCCAGCAGTCCAACGACAGGGGTGGATGGCTACACCTTC.